This T cell receptor beta chain was observed in a study of immune heterogeneity within non-small cell lung tumors. Study-level points and caveats: Identical dominant CDR3 beta clonotypes showed recurrence across tumor sites within a patient, and site-unique high-frequency clones were also present.

Germline values: CDR1 GTSNPN, CDR2 SVGIG (reference sequence). The CDR3 loop spans 12 amino acids. The V end lost 2 bases, the J end lost 8 bases, and 12 bases lay between the germline ends. The authors amplified TCR beta CDR3 by multiplex PCR with 32 V and 13 J primers. TCRdb fed the multiplex PCR reads into MiXCR, producing one record per CDR3 protein. Altogether over 8,000 distinct CDR3 sequences are present, around 17% being singletons, with the ten largest covering approximately 3.5%. By frequency in the sample, this clonotype is medium-sized. Antigen specificity is unknown. Genomic DNA extracted from bulk tumor tissue served as template. A total of roughly 620 ng was used per sample. Primary tumors were biopsied several times each, far apart, intraoperatively. Patients had untreated, newly diagnosed non-small cell lung cancer and underwent curative surgery.

The source material was lung tumor tissue. The source is a man in his forties or fifties with non-small cell lung cancer. V usage is TRBV30 and J usage is TRBJ1-2; a possible D gene is TRBD1 (5 bases). The CDR3 DNA reads as TGTGCCTGGAGTCTCGCAGGGTTGGGCTACACCTTC. Amino acid sequence: CAWSLAGLGYTF.